The 6 T cell receptor beta chains below come from one sample, sequenced in a study of CD8+CD57+ T cells in acquired aplastic anemia. By flow cytometry, patients selected for sequencing had shown an expansion of CD8+CD57+ cells. Genomic DNA templated the TCR beta VDJ and CDR3 profiling. TCRdb called the reads again in MiXCR, with one record for every CDR3 protein. The data contain over 150,000 distinct CDR3 sequences, 71% of them singletons. Sequencing used sorted CD4+, CD8+, or CD8+CD57+ T cells (not recorded which) from PBMCs. These receptors all stem from a human donor with aplastic anemia.

The J gene is TRBJ2-7, the V gene TRBV7-3, with a possible D match to TRBD2 (6 bases). V lost 1 base and J 3 bases, leaving 13 bases between the germline ends. Germline CDR1 and CDR2: SGHTA and FQGTGA. This CDR3 comprises 15 residues. The CDR3: CASSLNGGVGYEQYF. The CDR3 DNA reads as TGTGCCAGCAGCTTAAATGGCGGGGTCGGCTACGAGCAGTACTTC.

The chain uses TRBV7-6 and TRBJ2-5, with 7 bases identical to TRBD1. This CDR3 spans 17 amino acids. Germline CDR1 is SGHVS and CDR2 is FNYEAQ. The V segment lost 1 base and the J segment 2 bases; nucleotides outside the gene matches: 10. CDR3 nucleotides: TGTGCCAGCAGCTTAGTCGTCGGGACAGCGATACAAGAGACCCAGTACTTC. The encoded protein is CASSLVVGTAIQETQYF.

This clonotype was observed a single time. The chain combines TRBV2 with TRBJ2-1; TRBD1 aligns across 9 bases. Germline V gene data show CDR1 as SNHLY and CDR2 as FYNNEI. J gave up 4 bases and V 9 bases, and 4 bases lay outside the gene matches. This CDR3 spans 13 amino acids. The CDR3 nucleotides are TGTGCCAGACGGACAGGGGAATACAATGAGCAGTTCTTC. Encoded protein: CARRTGEYNEQFF.

The CDR3 DNA follows: TGCAGTGCTAGGCGCTCGAGCTCCTACGAGCAGTACTTC. Protein: CSARRSSSYEQYF. This rearrangement joins TRBV20-1 to TRBJ2-7; D remains ambiguous. The CDR3 covers 13 residues. The germline V gene encodes CDR1 DFQATT and CDR2 SNEGSKA (reference sequence). The germline V and J ends were trimmed by 3 bases and 0 bases, with 9 bases remaining between them.

V is TRBV25-1 and J is TRBJ2-1; 9 nucleotides line up with TRBD2. This CDR3 is built from 15 residues. Germline V gene lookup returns CDR1 MGHDK and CDR2 SYGVNS. With 2 bases clipped from V and 7 bases from J, the junction kept 6 bases outside the gene matches. In DNA form, the CDR3 reads TGTGCCAGCAGTGAAGGTTCTAGCGGGACGAATGAGCAGTTCTTC. This gives the protein CASSEGSSGTNEQFF.

The gene calls are TRBV7-9 and TRBJ2-1, with a tentative D call TRBD2 (5 bases). From germline, CDR1 is SEHNR and CDR2 FQNEAQ (reference sequence). The CDR3 is made up of 15 amino acids. Trimming removed 5 bases at V and 5 bases at J, with 16 bases between. CDR3 sequence: CASSLPGYGDNEQFF. CDR3 nucleotide sequence: TGTGCCAGCAGCCTACCCGGGTACGGGGACAATGAGCAGTTCTTC.